This T cell receptor beta chain was retrieved from a study of blood T cell repertoires in COVID-19. Turning to the study itself: COVID-19 samples collected from the United States, Italy and Spain covered acute and convalescent phases. T cells, B-cell-depleted T cells, or PBMCs provided the cDNA or gDNA that served as material.

How the authors handled the data: Reference gene primers were amplified, and this amplification served to estimate nucleated cell counts. Generated by immunoSEQ multiplex PCR, the TCRdb table keeps only in-frame clones and is missing some. D and trimming were read from the DNA, whereas the V and J calls and clone size are those reported in that table. The data show about 59,000 clones, 70% to 80% seen once. Sample: peripheral blood. The receptor was derived from a man between 60 and 75 years old with acute or convalescent COVID-19.

The CDR3 loop reads CASGTSGYNEQFF. DNA for the CDR3: TGTGCCAGCGGGACTAGCGGTTACAATGAGCAGTTCTTC. The chain employs TRBV12-3 or TRBV12-4 and TRBJ2-1; the match to TRBD2 covers 11 bases. The CDR3 covers 13 residues. The trim removed 8 bases at V and 4 bases at J, leaving 1 base unmatched.